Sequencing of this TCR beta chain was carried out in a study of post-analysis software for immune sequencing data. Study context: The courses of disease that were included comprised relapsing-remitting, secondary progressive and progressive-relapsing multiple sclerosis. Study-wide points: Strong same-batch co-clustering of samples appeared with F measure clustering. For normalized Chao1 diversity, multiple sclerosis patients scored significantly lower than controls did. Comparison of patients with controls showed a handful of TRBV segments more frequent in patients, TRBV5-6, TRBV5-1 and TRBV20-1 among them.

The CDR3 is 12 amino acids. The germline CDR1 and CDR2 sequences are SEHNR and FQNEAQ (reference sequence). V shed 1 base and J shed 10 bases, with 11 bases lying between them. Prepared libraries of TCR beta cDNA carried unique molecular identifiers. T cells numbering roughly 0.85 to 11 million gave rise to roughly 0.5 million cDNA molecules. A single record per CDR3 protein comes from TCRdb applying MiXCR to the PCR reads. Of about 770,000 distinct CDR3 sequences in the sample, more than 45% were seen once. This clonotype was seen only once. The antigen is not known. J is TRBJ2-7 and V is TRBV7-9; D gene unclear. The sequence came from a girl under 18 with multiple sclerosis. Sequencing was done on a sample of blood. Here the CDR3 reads CASSLVSSIQYF. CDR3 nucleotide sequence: TGTGCCAGCAGCTTAGTGTCCTCAATACAGTACTTC.